The rows below give T cell receptor beta chains drawn from one sample of a study of cytomegalovirus exposure and HLA in healthy donors. Measured with immunoSEQ multiplex PCR; TCRdb has only the in-frame clones, and not every one. The sample includes approximately 100,000 clones, 76% of them seen just once. The sequencing sample was made of PBMCs. The receptors originated from a middle-aged man in good health and CMV-seronegative. Both conserved end residues are part of each CDR3. D genes are given only for firm matches. Size is omitted from some rows. Given values are once, few, many or a class for expanded clones.

CDR3nt: TGTGCCAGCAGTCTGGGTGGGACTAGTGAAGAGACCCAGTACTTC; CDR3aa: CASSLGGTSEETQYF; d_gene: TRBD2; v_gene: TRBV11-3; j_gene: TRBJ2-5; abundance: -
CDR3nt: TGTGCCAGCAGCCCGCGGGGGGCTCGATACTATGGCTACACCTTC; CDR3aa: CASSPRGARYYGYTF; d_gene: -; v_gene: TRBV7-8; j_gene: TRBJ1-2; abundance: -
CDR3nt: TGTGCCAGCAGCTCAACACTAGCGGGGGGGCGTGAGCAGTTCTTC; CDR3aa: CASSSTLAGGREQFF; d_gene: TRBD2; v_gene: TRBV7-9; j_gene: TRBJ2-1; abundance: -
CDR3nt: TGTGCCAGCAGTTCCCGGACAGGGGTGGGGACTGAAGCTTTCTTT; CDR3aa: CASSSRTGVGTEAFF; d_gene: TRBD1; v_gene: TRBV27; j_gene: TRBJ1-1; abundance: -
CDR3nt: TGCGCCAGCGGGGAGGGCGCCGGGAACTATGGCTACACCTTC; CDR3aa: CASGEGAGNYGYTF; d_gene: -; v_gene: TRBV4-1; j_gene: TRBJ1-2; abundance: few
CDR3nt: TGTGCCATCAGTGAGAGGGCCGGACTTAGCAATCAGCCCCAGCATTTT; CDR3aa: CAISERAGLSNQPQHF; d_gene: -; v_gene: TRBV10-3; j_gene: TRBJ1-5; abundance: -
CDR3nt: TGTGCCAGCAGCGTGACAGGTGGAAACACCATATATTTT; CDR3aa: CASSVTGGNTIYF; d_gene: -; v_gene: TRBV5-4; j_gene: TRBJ1-3; abundance: -
CDR3nt: TGTGCCATCAGTGAAAGGAGGGGTGGGGGACCCCGGGGTGCCGTAGTGGAAGATACGCAGTATTTT; CDR3aa: CAISERRGGGPRGAVVEDTQYF; d_gene: -; v_gene: TRBV10-3; j_gene: TRBJ2-3; abundance: -
CDR3nt: TGTGCCAGCACCTCGGGGGGAATCGGTGAAAAACTGTTTTTT; CDR3aa: CASTSGGIGEKLFF; d_gene: -; v_gene: TRBV28; j_gene: TRBJ1-4; abundance: -
CDR3nt: TGTGCCAGCAGTGAGAGTCTTTGGAGGGACTATGGCTACACCTTC; CDR3aa: CASSESLWRDYGYTF; d_gene: -; v_gene: TRBV6-1; j_gene: TRBJ1-2; abundance: -
CDR3nt: TGTGCCAGCAGCCTTCGGACAGGGGGAACCACAGATACGCAGTATTTT; CDR3aa: CASSLRTGGTTDTQYF; d_gene: TRBD1; v_gene: TRBV11-3; j_gene: TRBJ2-3; abundance: -
CDR3nt: TGTGCCAGCAGCTCGGACAGGGCCCACGAGCAGTACTTC; CDR3aa: CASSSDRAHEQYF; d_gene: TRBD1; v_gene: TRBV7-9; j_gene: TRBJ2-7; abundance: few
CDR3nt: TGCGCCAGCAGCTTAGGTAGGACAGATCTCTACGAGCAGTACTTC; CDR3aa: CASSLGRTDLYEQYF; d_gene: -; v_gene: TRBV5-1; j_gene: TRBJ2-7; abundance: -
CDR3nt: TGTGCCAGCAGCCAAGATGCCCAGTATGGCTACACCTTC; CDR3aa: CASSQDAQYGYTF; d_gene: -; v_gene: TRBV14; j_gene: TRBJ1-2; abundance: -
CDR3nt: TGTGCCAGCAGTGCACAGGGACAGGGAATCTATGGCTACACCTTC; CDR3aa: CASSAQGQGIYGYTF; d_gene: TRBD1; v_gene: TRBV6-1; j_gene: TRBJ1-2; abundance: -
CDR3nt: TGTGCCAGCAGTGGTGAGACTACTTTCTACGAGCAGTACTTC; CDR3aa: CASSGETTFYEQYF; d_gene: -; v_gene: TRBV6-1; j_gene: TRBJ2-7; abundance: -
CDR3nt: TGTGCCAGCAGCTCCTCGGCTAACTATGGCTACACCTTC; CDR3aa: CASSSSANYGYTF; d_gene: -; v_gene: TRBV7-9; j_gene: TRBJ1-2; abundance: once
CDR3nt: TGTGCCACCAGCAGAGATCAGGGCACCATCTATGGCTACACCTTC; CDR3aa: CATSRDQGTIYGYTF; d_gene: -; v_gene: TRBV15; j_gene: TRBJ1-2; abundance: -
CDR3nt: TGTGCCAGCAGCTTGGGCAGGGGGCGCGGGGGCTATGGCTACACCTTC; CDR3aa: CASSLGRGRGGYGYTF; d_gene: TRBD1; v_gene: TRBV13; j_gene: TRBJ1-2; abundance: few
CDR3nt: TGCGCCAGCAGGCTACAAGGGGGCGCGGGAACCGGGGAGCTGTTTTTT; CDR3aa: CASRLQGGAGTGELFF; d_gene: -; v_gene: TRBV5-1; j_gene: TRBJ2-2; abundance: -
CDR3nt: TGCAGTGCGGGGAGGGACACTGAAGCTTTCTTT; CDR3aa: CSAGRDTEAFF; d_gene: -; v_gene: TRBV20-1; j_gene: TRBJ1-1; abundance: -
CDR3nt: TGTGCCAGCTCATCCGCGACAGGGCTGAACACTGAAGCTTTCTTT; CDR3aa: CASSSATGLNTEAFF; d_gene: TRBD1; v_gene: TRBV18; j_gene: TRBJ1-1; abundance: -
CDR3nt: TGTGCCAGCAGGGTAGGGGGACAAGGGAAAAGCGGCTACACCTTC; CDR3aa: CASRVGGQGKSGYTF; d_gene: -; v_gene: TRBV9; j_gene: TRBJ1-2; abundance: few
CDR3nt: TGTGCCAGCTCTTACAGGGGGCGGAAGGACACTGAAGCTTTCTTT; CDR3aa: CASSYRGRKDTEAFF; d_gene: TRBD1; v_gene: TRBV18; j_gene: TRBJ1-1; abundance: -
CDR3nt: TGTGCCAGCAGCCGGGGGCTAGCGGGGGCCGAAAGGTATTTT; CDR3aa: CASSRGLAGAERYF; d_gene: TRBD2; v_gene: TRBV5-5; j_gene: TRBJ2-3; abundance: -
CDR3nt: TGTGCCAGCAGCTTAAGGGGGACTGAAGCTTTCTTT; CDR3aa: CASSLRGTEAFF; d_gene: -; v_gene: TRBV7-9; j_gene: TRBJ1-1; abundance: -
CDR3nt: TGTGCCTGGAACACACCCAGGGTCCATGAGCAGTTCTTC; CDR3aa: CAWNTPRVHEQFF; d_gene: -; v_gene: TRBV30; j_gene: TRBJ2-1; abundance: -
CDR3nt: TGCGCCAGCAGCCAGGGGACAGGGGGGCGGTCCTACGAGCAGTACTTC; CDR3aa: CASSQGTGGRSYEQYF; d_gene: TRBD1; v_gene: TRBV4-1; j_gene: TRBJ2-7; abundance: -
CDR3nt: TGTGCCAGCGACCTCGCGGGGGAACACAATGAGCAGTTCTTC; CDR3aa: CASDLAGEHNEQFF; d_gene: TRBD2; v_gene: TRBV9; j_gene: TRBJ2-1; abundance: -
CDR3nt: TGTGCCAGCAGCGTCCGTGGCCCCGTGAAGACCCAGTACTTC; CDR3aa: CASSVRGPVKTQYF; d_gene: -; v_gene: TRBV13; j_gene: TRBJ2-5; abundance: -